This passage covers 17 T cell receptor beta chains from one sample sequenced in a study of T cell changes during pregnancy in multiple sclerosis. Assay: immunoSEQ multiplex PCR; the TCRdb copy retains only in-frame clones and omits some. The repertoire holds about 41,000 clones, with 85% to 95% as singletons. This specimen consisted of CD8+ T cells from peripheral blood mononuclear cells, obtained in the third trimester of pregnancy. Receptor source: a female donor with multiple sclerosis, enrolled in a pregnancy study.

The rearrangement links TRBV13 to TRBJ1-2; 10 bases align to TRBD1. V shed 6 bases and J 2 bases; nucleotides not matched to a gene: 6. CDR3 length equals 15 residues. Germline V lookup: CDR1 PRHDT, CDR2 FYEKMQ (reference sequence). CDR3 residues: CASRTGGDYNYGYTF. CDR3 sequence (DNA): TGTGCCAGCAGGACAGGGGGCGACTACAACTATGGCTACACCTTC.

The V and J genes are TRBV2 and TRBJ2-1; D may be TRBD1 (5 bases). The CDR3 loop spans 12 amino acids. V was pared by 7 bases and J by 8 bases, with 12 bases between. From germline, CDR1 is SNHLY and CDR2 FYNNEI. The chain's CDR3 is CASKGRVYEQFF. Written as DNA, the CDR3 is TGTGCCAGCAAGGGCAGGGTTTATGAGCAGTTCTTC.

The gene calls are TRBV6-1 and TRBJ2-7; the D gene is possibly TRBD2 (7 bases). CDR3 length: 14 amino acids. Germline V lookup: CDR1 MNHNS, CDR2 SASEGT. The V gene lost 8 bases and the J gene lost 5 bases, with 19 bases spanning the gap. The CDR3 region is CASEGGTDFDEQYF. The CDR3 bases are TGTGCCAGCGAGGGGGGGACGGACTTCGACGAGCAGTACTTC.

V and J are TRBV5-1 and TRBJ1-2; 9 bases match TRBD1. V lost 4 bases to trimming and J lost 7 bases; unmatched junction nucleotides: 14. The germline gives CDR1 SGHRS, CDR2 YFSETQ. CDR3 length: 16 residues. CDR3 protein: CASSLDPGQGLGGYTF. The CDR3 DNA reads as TGCGCCAGCAGCCTCGACCCGGGACAGGGACTCGGTGGCTACACCTTC.

A single count supports this clone. This sequence joins TRBV19 and TRBJ2-4; TRBD1 matches at 8 bases. Germline CDR1 and CDR2: LNHDA and SQIVND (reference sequence). The CDR3 consists of 19 residues. V gave up 7 bases and J gave up 0 bases; unmatched junction bases: 17. In nucleotides, the CDR3 is TGTGCCAGTACGAAAATCGGAGGACAGGGAAATAAAGCCAAAAACATTCAGTACTTC. This translates into CASTKIGGQGNKAKNIQYF.

The gene calls are TRBV27 and TRBJ2-7; a weak D match, TRBD2 (6 bases). The V gene's germline CDR1 is MNHEY and CDR2 SMNVEV (reference sequence). The CDR3 has 11 residues. Trimming removed 4 bases at V and 12 bases at J, with 13 bases between. CDR3 amino acids: CASSYAGIGYF. The CDR3 DNA sequence: TGTGCCAGCAGTTATGCGGGGATTGGGTACTTC.

J is TRBJ2-1 and V is TRBV7-9; the match to TRBD2 covers 8 bases. The germline CDR1 and CDR2 sequences are SEHNR and FQNEAQ (reference sequence). The ends lost 4 bases at V and 10 bases at J; junction bases unmatched: 6. The CDR3 totals 13 residues. The CDR3 is CASSSSSGEEQFF. The CDR3 DNA sequence: TGTGCCAGCAGCTCGAGTAGCGGGGAGGAGCAGTTCTTC.

This clone was seen just once. The CDR3 spells CASSDGAGPSYNEQFF. The CDR3 DNA is TGTGCCAGCAGTGACGGGGCGGGGCCCTCCTACAATGAGCAGTTCTTC. V is TRBV6-4 and J is TRBJ2-1; D may be TRBD2 (6 bases). V lost 2 bases and J 0 bases, leaving 11 bases between the germline ends. This CDR3 spans 16 amino acids. The germline V gene encodes CDR1 MRHNA and CDR2 SNTAGT.

The chain couples TRBV28 to TRBJ1-1; 8 bases align to TRBD1. The V and J ends lost 2 bases and 8 bases, in that order; junction bases with no gene match: 4. This CDR3 spans 13 amino acids. From germline, CDR1 is MDHEN and CDR2 SYDVKM. The CDR3 here is CASSLTGGPEAFF. The CDR3 region has the DNA TGTGCCAGCAGTTTAACAGGGGGGCCCGAAGCTTTCTTT.

This chain connects TRBV7-6 to TRBJ2-1; D may be TRBD2 (5 bases). This CDR3 spans 16 amino acids. Germline V gives CDR1 SGHVS, CDR2 FNYEAQ. V shed 4 bases and J shed 1 base, with 14 bases lying between them. The CDR3 DNA is TGTGCCAGCAGCTCCCTCGGCGGGCTATCCTACAATGAGCAGTTCTTC. Amino acid sequence: CASSSLGGLSYNEQFF.

The chain combines TRBV2 with TRBJ1-5, with D maybe TRBD1 (5 bases). Germline lookup yields CDR1 SNHLY and CDR2 FYNNEI. The CDR3 has 15 amino acids. Trimming left V 1 base short and J 3 bases short, with 10 bases between. The CDR3 nucleotides read TGTGCCAGCAGTGAAGGCCTAGGACACAATCAGCCCCAGCATTTT. Encoded protein: CASSEGLGHNQPQHF. The full variable domain, completed using reference TRBV2 and TRBJ1-5, is EPEVTQTPSHQVTQMGQEVILRCVPISNHLYFYWYRQILGQKVEFLVSFYNNEISEKSEIFDDQFSVERPDGSNFTLKIRSTKLEDSAMYFCASSEGLGHNQPQHFGDGTRLSIL.

This chain uses TRBV19 with TRBJ2-1, with a possible D match to TRBD1 (5 bases). Per the germline V gene, CDR1 is LNHDA and CDR2 is SQIVND (reference sequence). This CDR3 has 13 residues. V lost 3 bases to trimming and J lost 6 bases, with 9 bases between them. The CDR3 sequence is CASSIQGGNEQFF. The CDR3 DNA is TGTGCCAGTAGTATTCAGGGTGGCAATGAGCAGTTCTTC.

The sample holds a few counts of this clone. This chain links TRBV29-1 with TRBJ1-1; a weak D match, TRBD1 (5 bases). The CDR3 consists of 13 residues. Trimming stripped 4 bases from V and 0 bases from J, with 9 bases between. The germline CDR1 and CDR2 sequences are SQVTM and ANQGSEA. CDR3 nucleotides: TGCAGCGTTGGCGACAGCCTGAACACTGAAGCTTTCTTT. This gives the protein CSVGDSLNTEAFF.

V is TRBV13 and J is TRBJ2-1; perhaps TRBD2 as D (6 bases). From germline, CDR1 is PRHDT and CDR2 FYEKMQ (reference sequence). The V gene lost 5 bases and the J gene lost 10 bases, with 9 bases spanning the gap. The CDR3 extends over 11 amino acids. The CDR3: CASSGGIEQFF. CDR3 coding DNA: TGTGCCAGCAGCGGCGGGATAGAGCAGTTCTTC.

The CDR3 spells CASSHRGAGDNEQFF. The CDR3 DNA is TGTGCCAGCAGCCATAGGGGGGCGGGGGACAATGAGCAGTTCTTC. The chain has TRBV7-6 and TRBJ2-1, with D tentatively TRBD2 (7 bases). Per the germline V gene, CDR1 is SGHVS and CDR2 is FNYEAQ. The CDR3 consists of 15 residues. V shed 5 bases and J shed 5 bases, with 16 bases lying between them.

The rearrangement links TRBV6-6 to TRBJ2-5, with D tentatively TRBD1 (5 bases). Germline CDR1 MNHNY, CDR2 SVGAGI (reference sequence). The length of the CDR3 is 14 residues. Trimming pared 0 bases from V and 5 bases from J, leaving 10 bases between. The DNA of the CDR3 is TGTGCCAGCAGTTACTCGATACAGGACGAGACCCAGTACTTC. This sequence encodes CASSYSIQDETQYF.

This chain joins TRBV2 and TRBJ2-7, with D possibly matching TRBD1 (5 bases). CDR3 length: 13 amino acids. The germline V gene encodes CDR1 SNHLY and CDR2 FYNNEI. The CDR3 loop reads CALRGSPNYEQYF. The CDR3 nucleotides are TGTGCTCTAAGGGGATCCCCAAACTACGAGCAGTACTTC.